These T cell receptor beta chains were read from a single sample in a study of human T cells and chemical hapten exposure. TCRdb used MiXCR to reprocess the RACE reads, holding one entry per CDR3 protein. The profile covers a few hundred thousand distinct CDR3 sequences, with roughly 5% appearing a single time and 2% to 2.5% taken by the ten largest. Material: whole blood, obtained in connection with sensitization to the hapten diphenylcyclopropenone (DPC). The receptors stem from a woman between 50 and 59 years old with alopecia areata. Some clones in this sample may be carry-over from other donors' samples. CDR3s include the opening cysteine and the closing phenylalanine or tryptophan. The order of the fields is V gene, J gene, D gene, clone size, CDR3 protein, CDR3 DNA. The D gene is left open where the match is weak. The size entry is marked missing in some rows and otherwise reads once, few, many or a size class.

>TRBV20-1|TRBJ2-3|.|.
CSARAGLDTQYF
TGCAGTGCTAGGGCTGGTCTTGATACGCAGTATTTT
>TRBV7-9|TRBJ2-7|.|many
CASSLDLFYEQYF
TGTGCCAGCAGCTTAGATCTGTTCTACGAGCAGTACTTC
>TRBV19|TRBJ2-1|.|few
CASSIEEGGEAGTYNEQFF
TGTGCCAGTAGTATAGAGGAGGGGGGGGAGGCAGGGACCTACAATGAGCAGTTCTTC
>TRBV7-2|TRBJ1-2|TRBD1|many
CASSQGGQGYGYTF
TGTGCCAGCAGCCAGGGCGGACAGGGTTATGGCTACACCTTC
>TRBV27|TRBJ1-5|TRBD1|many
CASSFSGGINQPQHF
TGTGCCAGCAGTTTTTCAGGGGGCATTAATCAGCCCCAGCATTTT
>TRBV30|TRBJ1-1|.|few
CAWSMGTEAFF
TGTGCCTGGAGTATGGGCACTGAAGCTTTCTTT
>TRBV20-1|TRBJ2-3|TRBD1|.
CSAIRDRGRSTDTQYF
TGCAGTGCTATCCGGGACAGGGGGCGCAGCACAGATACGCAGTATTTT
>TRBV3-1|TRBJ1-4|TRBD1|.
CASTSGDRTNEKLFF
TGTGCCAGCACCTCAGGGGACAGGACTAATGAAAAACTGTTTTTT
>TRBV14|TRBJ1-2|.|many
CASSQDHARGYGYTF
TGTGCCAGCAGCCAAGATCACGCCAGGGGTTATGGCTACACCTTC
>TRBV27|TRBJ2-2|.|many
CASRDINTGELFF
TGTGCCAGCAGGGACATAAACACCGGGGAGCTGTTTTTT
>TRBV7-6|TRBJ2-1|TRBD2|many
CASSSLARSSYNEQFF
TGTGCCAGCAGCTCACTAGCGCGGAGCTCCTACAATGAGCAGTTCTTC
>TRBV5-4|TRBJ2-7|.|.
CASSLGAGLGEQYF
TGTGCCAGCAGCTTGGGGGCAGGGCTCGGGGAGCAGTACTTC
>TRBV6-5|TRBJ2-1|.|.
CASSRQDSTYNEQFF
TGTGCCAGCAGTCGACAGGACTCTACCTACAATGAGCAGTTCTTC
>TRBV5-1|TRBJ1-6|.|few
CAGTAPTHHSPLHF
TGCGCCGGAACAGCCCCTACTCACCATTCACCCCTCCACTTT
>TRBV5-1|TRBJ2-3|.|many
CASSPGPSGGTDTQYF
TGCGCCAGCAGCCCTGGACCTTCTGGGGGCACAGATACGCAGTATTTT
>TRBV15|TRBJ1-3|.|few
CATSRDVSSGNTIYF
TGTGCCACCAGCAGAGACGTGAGCTCTGGAAACACCATATATTTT
>TRBV20-1|TRBJ1-2|TRBD1|few
CSAISGGVGYTF
TGCAGTGCTATTTCAGGGGGGGTTGGCTACACCTTC
>TRBV10-1|TRBJ2-3|.|.
CASSESREDTQYF
TGCGCCAGCAGTGAGTCAAGGGAAGATACGCAGTATTTT
>TRBV27|TRBJ2-1|TRBD2|.
CASSLDGRARFNNEQFF
TGTGCCAGCAGTTTGGACGGGAGGGCCCGCTTTAACAATGAGCAGTTCTTC
>TRBV6-5|TRBJ2-5|.|.
CASSPGLWEETQYF
TGTGCCAGCAGCCCGGGACTGTGGGAAGAGACCCAGTACTTC
>TRBV7-2|TRBJ1-6|.|few
CASSSRGGVGSSPLHF
TGTGCCAGCAGCTCCCGGGGGGGAGTAGGAAGCTCACCCCTCCACTTT
>TRBV30|TRBJ2-7|TRBD1|many
CACRQGESYEQYF
TGTGCCTGCCGACAGGGGGAGAGCTACGAGCAGTACTTC
>TRBV13|TRBJ2-5|TRBD2|many
CASSPRLAGGETQYF
TGTGCCAGCAGCCCTCGACTAGCGGGAGGGGAGACCCAGTACTTC
>TRBV5-1|TRBJ2-5|.|few
CASMSGDDETQYF
TGCGCGAGCATGTCAGGGGATGACGAGACCCAGTACTTC
>TRBV29-1|TRBJ2-3|.|many
CSVVGLLQSTDTQYF
TGCAGCGTGGTTGGGCTGCTCCAAAGCACAGATACGCAGTATTTT
>TRBV18|TRBJ1-1|.|.
CASSGTAFTNTEAFF
TGTGCCAGCTCAGGGACCGCATTCACGAACACTGAAGCTTTCTTT
>TRBV3-1|TRBJ2-1|TRBD1|few
CASSQRTGAPPEQFF
TGTGCCAGCAGCCAACGCACAGGGGCACCCCCGGAGCAGTTCTTC
>TRBV27|TRBJ2-1|TRBD2|.
CASSPGLAGQFF
TGTGCCAGCAGTCCGGGACTAGCGGGGCAGTTCTTC
>TRBV20-1|TRBJ1-2|.|many
CSARDRGLAYGYTF
TGCAGTGCTAGAGATCGAGGGCTTGCCTATGGCTACACCTTC
>TRBV28|TRBJ2-1|TRBD2|many
CASSVLQLSGRRPGRNEQFF
TGTGCCAGCAGTGTACTCCAGCTTAGCGGGAGGAGGCCGGGGAGGAATGAGCAGTTCTTC
>TRBV20-1|TRBJ1-4|.|many
CSARGGGEKLFF
TGCAGTGCTAGAGGGGGTGGGGAAAAACTGTTTTTT
>TRBV29-1|TRBJ1-1|.|.
CSVPYDRRGGTEAFF
TGCAGCGTTCCGTACGATCGCCGCGGGGGCACTGAAGCTTTCTTT
>TRBV9|TRBJ1-6|.|.
CASSVASALGSPLHF
TGTGCCAGCAGCGTAGCGTCGGCACTAGGGTCACCCCTCCACTTT
>TRBV27|TRBJ1-5|TRBD1|few
CASSRTGIQPQHF
TGTGCCAGCAGTCGGACAGGGATCCAGCCCCAGCATTTT
>TRBV14|TRBJ2-3|TRBD2|many
CASSSLAGHSTDTQYF
TGTGCCAGCAGCTCCTTAGCGGGCCATAGCACAGATACGCAGTATTTT
>TRBV5-5|TRBJ2-5|.|few
CASSLYSQETQYF
TGTGCCAGCAGCTTGTATTCACAAGAGACCCAGTACTTC
>TRBV28|TRBJ1-1|TRBD1|many
CASSPNRGQGWTEAFF
TGTGCCAGCAGTCCAAACAGGGGACAGGGGTGGACTGAAGCTTTCTTT
>TRBV2|TRBJ2-7|.|.
CASSEWTGSSYKQYF
TGTGCCAGCAGCGAATGGACGGGGAGCTCCTACAAGCAGTACTTC
>TRBV29-1|TRBJ2-7|.|.
CSPHSVLYSYEQYF
TGCAGCCCCCATTCGGTTTTATACTCCTACGAGCAGTACTTC
>TRBV27|TRBJ2-7|TRBD2|many
CASSTSGRAEQYF
TGTGCCAGCAGCACTAGCGGGAGGGCGGAGCAGTACTTC
>TRBV6-1|TRBJ2-7|TRBD2|many
CASTRGASGSEVGVSEQYF
TGTGCCAGCACCCGAGGGGCTAGCGGGAGTGAGGTTGGGGTAAGCGAGCAGTACTTC
>TRBV7-2|TRBJ1-6|TRBD1|.
CASNTGGAYNSPLHF
TGTGCCAGCAATACAGGGGGCGCATATAATTCACCCCTCCACTTT
>TRBV29-1|TRBJ1-2|TRBD1|.
CSVVPTGEWANYGYTF
TGCAGCGTTGTCCCGACAGGGGAATGGGCTAACTATGGCTACACCTTC
>TRBV6-5|TRBJ1-3|.|.
CASSQAVFSGNTIYF
TGTGCCAGCAGCCAGGCGGTTTTCTCTGGAAACACCATATATTTT
>TRBV28|TRBJ2-7|TRBD1|few
CASSMGQGVFSYEQYF
TGTGCCAGCAGTATGGGACAGGGTGTTTTTTCCTACGAGCAGTACTTC
>TRBV5-1|TRBJ1-2|.|many
CASSLDGTAGYGYTF
TGCGCCAGCAGCTTGGACGGGACTGCTGGCTATGGCTACACCTTC
>TRBV5-1|TRBJ2-7|.|many
CASSRVSYEQYF
TGCGCCAGCAGCAGGGTCTCCTACGAGCAGTACTTC
>TRBV11-3|TRBJ2-1|TRBD2|many
CASSSPGLGTNEQFF
TGTGCCAGCAGCTCGCCGGGACTAGGGACCAATGAGCAGTTCTTC
>TRBV5-1|TRBJ1-1|.|few
CASTRAVSEAFF
TGCGCCAGCACCCGAGCGGTTTCTGAAGCTTTCTTT